These 24 T cell receptor beta chains share one sample of origin, sequenced in a study of cytomegalovirus exposure and HLA in healthy donors. Use of 60 Vbeta and 13 Jbeta primers characterized the PCR. Generated by immunoSEQ multiplex PCR, the TCRdb table keeps only in-frame clones and is missing some. The profile covers 200,000 to 250,000 clones, with about 81% appearing a single time and over 5% taken by the ten largest. Material: PBMCs. These receptor sequences come from a woman aged 35 to 49 in good health and CMV-seropositive.

This clone was detected a few times. CDR3 loop: CASNQLLAGGGDTQYF. The DNA for the CDR3 is TGTGCCAGCAACCAACTACTAGCGGGGGGTGGGGATACGCAGTATTTT. The chain couples TRBV7-2 to TRBJ2-3; 12 bases are a match to TRBD2. CDR3 size: 16 residues. With 7 bases clipped from V and 6 bases from J, the junction kept 11 bases outside the gene matches. CDR1 is SGHTA and CDR2 is FQGNSA in the germline V gene.

This sequence joins TRBV5-4 and TRBJ2-2; the match to TRBD1 covers 12 bases. There are 16 residues in the CDR3. Trimming removed 5 bases from V and 7 bases from J; junction bases left unmatched: 9. Germline loops: CDR1 SGHNT, CDR2 YYREEE (reference sequence). The CDR3 DNA follows: TGTGCCAGCAGATCCGGGACAGGGGGCCCGTACGGGGAGCTGTTTTTT. This translates into CASRSGTGGPYGELFF.

The V call is TRBV7-2, the J call TRBJ1-1, with TRBD1 matching over 7 bases. CDR1 is SGHTA and CDR2 is FQGNSA in the germline V gene. The CDR3 is made up of 13 amino acids. Trimming took 8 bases from V and 7 from J; bases not matched to a gene: 10. The CDR3 nucleotides read TGTGCCAGCGGGACACAGGGGTTGGGTGAAGCTTTCTTT. Its translation is CASGTQGLGEAFF.

V and J are TRBV9 and TRBJ2-3, with TRBD1 as a possible D gene (6 bases). Per germline, CDR1 SGDLS and CDR2 YYNGEE. V lost 4 bases and J 4 bases, leaving 16 bases between the germline ends. The CDR3 length is 15 residues. The CDR3 DNA reads TGTGCCAGCAGCTTACAGGGATTTAGCCCAGATACGCAGTATTTT. Translation: CASSLQGFSPDTQYF.

This sequence joins TRBV5-1 and TRBJ2-3, with 11 bases fitting TRBD2. The ends lost 2 bases at V and 4 bases at J; junction bases unmatched: 3. The CDR3 is made up of 15 amino acids. Per germline, CDR1 SGHRS and CDR2 YFSETQ. In DNA, the CDR3 is TGCGCCAGCAGCTTCAGTAGCGGGAGGGCAGATACGCAGTATTTT. It yields the protein CASSFSSGRADTQYF.

Written as DNA, the CDR3 is TGCGCCAGCAGCTTCCCGCAGGGCACAGATACGCAGTATTTT. Protein product: CASSFPQGTDTQYF. The rearrangement links TRBV5-1 to TRBJ2-3; unclear D gene. The CDR3 has 14 amino acids. Germline V lookup: CDR1 SGHRS, CDR2 YFSETQ. V lost 2 bases and J 1 base, leaving 8 bases between the germline ends.

The gene calls are TRBV11-2 and TRBJ2-1; 8 bases agree with TRBD2. The germline V gene encodes CDR1 SGHAT and CDR2 FQNNGV. The J segment lost 2 bases and the V segment lost 10 bases, leaving 13 bases of the junction unmatched. CDR3 size: 16 residues. The CDR3 DNA reads as TGTGCCACCGGACTAGCCGACCCCGGCGCCTACAATGAGCAGTTCTTC. Protein: CATGLADPGAYNEQFF.

V usage is TRBV6-5 and J usage is TRBJ2-5; TRBD1 matches 8 bases. The germline gives CDR1 MNHEY, CDR2 SVGAGI. The CDR3 is 13 amino acids. V lost 4 bases and J lost 11; bases outside the gene matches: 9. CDR3 loop: CASSSERQGRQYF. CDR3 sequence (DNA): TGTGCCAGCAGTTCCGAGCGACAGGGGAGGCAGTACTTC.

This sequence joins TRBV2 and TRBJ1-2, with TRBD1 matching over 8 bases. This CDR3 is built from 15 residues. With V trimmed by 8 bases and J by 4 bases, 12 bases remained unmatched. CDR1 SNHLY and CDR2 FYNNEI come from the germline V gene. The CDR3 nucleotides are TGTGCCAGCTCTGGGGCCCGGGACAGGACCTATGGCTACACCTTC. Translation gives CASSGARDRTYGYTF.

This clone was seen just once. V usage is TRBV9 and J usage is TRBJ2-1, with D unresolved. This CDR3 spans 14 amino acids. CDR1 and CDR2 from the germline V gene are SGDLS and YYNGEE. Trimming took 3 bases from V and 0 from J, leaving 7 bases between them. This CDR3 reads CASSGAASYNEQFF. The CDR3 nucleotides are TGTGCCAGCAGCGGTGCGGCCTCCTACAATGAGCAGTTCTTC.

The chain is built from TRBV21-1 and TRBJ2-5; TRBD2, the table's D call, lacks a check against the DNA. TRBV21-1 is a pseudogene segment. This CDR3 region has 15 residues. DNA for the CDR3: TGTGCCAGCAGCAAAGAAGGTAGCGGGATGGAGACCCAGTACTTC. Translating it yields CASSKEGSGMETQYF.

This clone was recorded only once. The chain employs TRBV6-5 and TRBJ2-7; weak D call: TRBD2 (6 bases). The V gene lost 6 bases and the J gene lost 3 bases, with 12 bases spanning the gap. The CDR3 consists of 13 residues. The V gene's germline CDR1 is MNHEY and CDR2 SVGAGI. DNA for the CDR3: TGTGCCAGCAGGTCGGGACTTCTCTACGAGCAGTACTTC. Translated: CASRSGLLYEQYF.

J is TRBJ1-1 and V is TRBV11-2; D is unclear. Germline V CDR1 and CDR2: SGHAT, FQNNGV. CDR3 size: 14 residues. V was cut by 5 bases and J by 5 bases, with 15 bases left in between. The CDR3 is CASSTRPEWTEAFF. In DNA, the CDR3 is TGTGCCAGCAGCACCCGCCCGGAGTGGACTGAAGCTTTCTTT.

V usage is TRBV25-1 and J usage is TRBJ2-5, with D tentatively TRBD1 (6 bases). Between the trimmed V and J ends, which lost 1 base and 5 bases, there was a span of 14 bases. The CDR3 has 15 residues. Germline values: CDR1 MGHDK, CDR2 SYGVNS. The CDR3 DNA follows: TGTGCCAGCAGTGAATTCCGTAACAGGGTGGAGACCCAGTACTTC. Its protein product is CASSEFRNRVETQYF. Combining the CDR3 with reference TRBV25-1 and TRBJ2-5 gives the whole variable domain EADIYQTPRYLVIGTGKKITLECSQTMGHDKMYWYQQDPGMELHLIHYSYGVNSTEKGDLSSESTVSRIRTEHFPLTLESARPSHTSQYLCASSEFRNRVETQYFGPGTRLLVL.

The V and J genes are TRBV7-7 and TRBJ2-5, with D possibly TRBD2 on 6 matching bases. Gene TRBJ2-7 matches the end of the DNA better, so the J call may be wrong. The CDR3 has 13 amino acids. Per the germline V gene, CDR1 is SSHAT and CDR2 is FNYEAQ (reference sequence). CDR3 residues: CASSLDRGNEQYF. In DNA, the CDR3 is TGTGCCAGCAGCTTAGATCGGGGGAACGAGCAGTACTTC.

The genes are TRBV5-1 and TRBJ2-3; unclear D gene. V was pared by 4 bases and J by 4 bases, with 7 bases between. Germline-derived CDR1 and CDR2 are SGHRS and YFSETQ. CDR3 length: 12 amino acids. In nucleotides, the CDR3 is TGCGCCAGCAGCCTCCGGTCAGATACGCAGTATTTT. Its protein product is CASSLRSDTQYF.

The genes are TRBV4-2 and TRBJ2-1, with 8 bases aligning to TRBD1. Germline V lookup: CDR1 LGHNA, CDR2 YNFKEQ. This CDR3 contains 16 residues. V dropped 0 bases and J dropped 7; count of bases not matched to a gene: 8. CDR3 loop: CASSQEGNRGKNEQFF. DNA of the CDR3: TGTGCCAGCAGCCAAGAGGGGAACAGGGGGAAGAATGAGCAGTTCTTC.

J is TRBJ2-7 and V is TRBV4-3; 9 bases match TRBD1. The CDR3 has 14 amino acids. Germline V lookup: CDR1 LGHNA, CDR2 YSLEER. V shed 2 bases and J 5 bases; nucleotides not matched to a gene: 4. CDR3 region: CASSQYRGQDEQYF. The DNA of the CDR3 is TGCGCCAGCAGCCAATACAGGGGGCAGGACGAGCAGTACTTC.

The chain recombines TRBV10-3 with TRBJ2-3; 7 bases fit TRBD1. CDR1 and CDR2 (germline): ENHRY, SYGVKD. There are 14 residues in the CDR3. V was pared by 5 bases and J by 0 bases, with 2 bases of the junction left unmatched. CDR3 amino acids: CAISIRGSTDTQYF. In DNA form, the CDR3 reads TGTGCCATCAGTATCAGGGGGAGCACAGATACGCAGTATTTT.

J is TRBJ2-1 and V is TRBV5-4; 11 bases fit TRBD2. Germline CDR1 SGHNT, CDR2 YYREEE (reference sequence). CDR3 length: 17 amino acids. V lost 2 bases to trimming and J lost 5 bases; unmatched junction nucleotides: 9. The CDR3 loop is CASSLGTSGLLDNEQFF. CDR3 DNA: TGTGCCAGCAGCTTAGGGACTAGCGGCCTCCTCGACAATGAGCAGTTCTTC.

CDR3 sequence: CASSRGLAGHQETQYF. Written as DNA, the CDR3 is TGCGCCAGCAGCCGGGGACTAGCGGGGCACCAAGAGACCCAGTACTTC. The rearrangement joins TRBV5-1 to TRBJ2-5, with 13 nucleotides matching TRBD2. CDR1 is SGHRS, CDR2 YFSETQ, per germline. V trimming: 4 bases; J trimming: 0 bases; junction bases outside the gene matches: 3. This CDR3 region has 16 residues.

The rearrangement links TRBV4-3 to TRBJ1-2; a possible D gene is TRBD1 (5 bases). Trimming cost V 1 base and J 4 bases, with 13 bases left between them. The CDR3 spans 15 residues. Germline V gives CDR1 LGHNA, CDR2 YSLEER. The CDR3 is CASSQARPGPYGYTF. CDR3 in DNA: TGCGCCAGCAGCCAAGCTCGGCCAGGGCCCTATGGCTACACCTTC.

The chain links TRBV5-1 to TRBJ2-5, with 8 bases identical to TRBD2. The CDR3 contains 14 residues. V shed 3 bases and J 1 base; nucleotides not matched to a gene: 2. CDR1 and CDR2 from the germline V gene are SGHRS and YFSETQ. The CDR3 reads CASSSGGTQETQYF. For the CDR3, the DNA is TGCGCCAGCAGCTCGGGAGGGACCCAAGAGACCCAGTACTTC.

The chain recombines TRBV7-2 with TRBJ2-5; 7 nucleotides match TRBD1. This CDR3 region has 14 residues. Losses at the gene ends were 3 bases for V and 4 bases for J; bases not matched to a gene: 5. Germline CDR1 and CDR2: SGHTA and FQGNSA. CDR3 nucleotides: TGTGCCAGCAGCTTTCAAGGGGGCCGAGAGACCCAGTACTTC. This translates into CASSFQGGRETQYF.